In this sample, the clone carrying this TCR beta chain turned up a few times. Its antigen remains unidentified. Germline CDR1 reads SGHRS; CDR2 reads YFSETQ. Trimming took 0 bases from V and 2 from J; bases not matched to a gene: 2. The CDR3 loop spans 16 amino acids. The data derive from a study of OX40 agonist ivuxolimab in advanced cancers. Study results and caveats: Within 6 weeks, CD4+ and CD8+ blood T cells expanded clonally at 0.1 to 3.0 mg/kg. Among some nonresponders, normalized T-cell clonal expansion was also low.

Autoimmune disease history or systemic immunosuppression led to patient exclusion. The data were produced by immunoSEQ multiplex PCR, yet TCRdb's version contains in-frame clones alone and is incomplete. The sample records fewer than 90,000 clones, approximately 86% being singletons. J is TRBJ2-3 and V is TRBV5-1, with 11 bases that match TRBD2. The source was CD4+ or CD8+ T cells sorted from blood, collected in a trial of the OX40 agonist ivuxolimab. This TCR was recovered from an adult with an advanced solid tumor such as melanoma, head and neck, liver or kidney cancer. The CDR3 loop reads CASSLGTSGSTDTQYF. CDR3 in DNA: TGCGCCAGCAGCTTGGGGACTAGCGGGTCCACAGATACGCAGTATTTT.